The TCR beta chain under discussion was sequenced for a study of cytomegalovirus exposure and HLA in healthy donors. General study results and limits: According to reports, the classifier identified cytomegalovirus status with high specificity and sensitivity.

Here immunoSEQ multiplex PCR was the method, and the copy in TCRdb shows in-frame clones only, minus some. Here the sample spans 150,000 to 200,000 clones, approximately 80% being singletons. Comments on this clone: Its antigen is not identified.

This clonotype was sampled from a man aged 18 to 29 in good health and CMV-seropositive. The sequenced sample consisted of PBMCs.

The CDR3 protein is CASSQLAGGGTDTQYF. In DNA form, the CDR3 reads TGTGCCAGCAGCCAACTAGCGGGAGGGGGCACAGATACGCAGTATTTT. The chain combines TRBV7-2 with TRBJ2-3, with TRBD2 matching over 13 bases. Germline CDR1 and CDR2: SGHTA and FQGNSA. This CDR3 spans 16 amino acids. The J segment lost 1 base and the V segment lost 5 bases, leaving 3 bases of the junction unmatched.